The 12 T cell receptor beta chains reported below all come from one sample, sequenced in a study of cytomegalovirus exposure and HLA in healthy donors. PCR amplification relied on 60 Vbeta primers (plus 13 Jbeta primers). This table comes from immunoSEQ multiplex PCR, and its TCRdb copy is limited to in-frame clones, with some not included. The table has tens of thousands of clones, around four fifths seen once; the top ten hold about 2.7%. Specimen: PBMCs. The receptors originated from a male donor in good health and CMV-seropositive.

This chain connects TRBV7-3 to TRBJ1-1, with D tentatively TRBD1 (5 bases). V was pared by 5 bases and J by 3 bases, with 16 bases between. Germline lookup yields CDR1 SGHTA and CDR2 FQGTGA. CDR3 length: 15 residues. The CDR3 region has the DNA TGTGCCAGCAGCCCCGGGGCGGGGGGTCACACTGAAGCTTTCTTT. It codes for CASSPGAGGHTEAFF. Complete variable domain (other parts from reference TRBV7-3 and TRBJ1-1): GAGVSQTPSNKVTEKGKYVELRCDPISGHTALYWYRQSLGQGPEFLIYFQGTGAADDSGLPNDRFFAVRPEGSVSTLKIQRTERGDSAVYLCASSPGAGGHTEAFFGQGTRLTVV.

Turning to this clone: This may be a read error: a much more frequent sequence differs by one nucleotide. This chain joins TRBV7-8 and TRBJ1-1, with D hard to call. CDR1 is SGHVS, CDR2 FQNEAQ, per germline. V was clipped by 0 bases and J by 1 base, with 3 bases between them. CDR3 size: 13 residues. The chain's CDR3 is CASSLARNTEAFF. The CDR3 nucleotides are TGTGCCAGCAGCTTAGCCAGGAACACTGAAGCTTTCTTT. The full variable domain, in which reference TRBV7-8 and TRBJ1-1 provide the parts outside the CDR3, is GAGVSQSPRYKVAKRGQDVALRCDPISGHVSLFWYQQALGQGPEFLTYFQNEAQLDKSGLPSDRFFAERPEGSVSTLKIQRTQQEDSAVYLCASSLARNTEAFFGQGTRLTVV.

This clone was seen a single time. V is TRBV2 and J is TRBJ2-2, with 7 positions matching TRBD2. The CDR3 is made up of 13 amino acids. Germline CDR1 reads SNHLY; CDR2 reads FYNNEI. V trimming: 7 bases; J trimming: 7 bases; junction bases outside the gene matches: 6. CDR3 in amino acids: CASMAGAVGELFF. DNA for the CDR3: TGTGCCAGCATGGCGGGAGCGGTCGGGGAGCTGTTTTTT.

This chain joins TRBV7-2 and TRBJ2-5, with D tentatively TRBD2 (6 bases). CDR1 is SGHTA and CDR2 is FQGNSA in the germline V gene. This CDR3 is 15 amino acids long. V was pared by 1 base and J by 0 bases, with 9 bases between. In DNA form, the CDR3 reads TGTGCCAGCAGCTTAGGGGCGGGAAACCAAGAGACCCAGTACTTC. Translation: CASSLGAGNQETQYF.

V is TRBV6-1 and J is TRBJ1-2; D remains ambiguous. Trimming took 5 bases from V and 1 from J, leaving 14 bases between them. CDR3 size: 15 residues. CDR1 is MNHNS, CDR2 SASEGT, per germline. In DNA, the CDR3 is TGTGCCAGCAGTAAGACTCCGGGAGATAACTATGGCTACACCTTC. This gives the protein CASSKTPGDNYGYTF.

This clone came up once. The chain joins TRBV6-5 to TRBJ2-5, with a tentative D call TRBD2 (6 bases). The CDR3 runs to 14 residues. V lost 0 bases to trimming and J lost 5 bases, with 10 bases between them. Germline V gene lookup returns CDR1 MNHEY and CDR2 SVGAGI. The CDR3 bases are TGTGCCAGCAGTTACTCTACGGGAGATGAGACCCAGTACTTC. Its translation is CASSYSTGDETQYF.

Turning to this clone: A read error may account for a junction end that differs from germline. V gene TRBV30 combines with J gene TRBJ2-3, with 7 bases fitting TRBD2. CDR3 length: 12 residues. The germline gives CDR1 GTSNPN, CDR2 SVGIG (reference sequence). CDR3 sequence (DNA): TGTGCCTGGAGTGTATCTGTGACTAGCACGAATTTT. It translates to CAWSVSVTSTNF.

The chain links TRBV7-3 to TRBJ1-5, with no clear D. Germline V gene data show CDR1 as SGHTA and CDR2 as FQGTGA. This CDR3 has 13 residues. Trimming removed 5 bases at V and 5 bases at J, with 10 bases between. CDR3 sequence: CASSPTAYQPQHF. The CDR3 DNA follows: TGTGCCAGCAGCCCAACAGCCTATCAGCCCCAGCATTTT.

The rearrangement uses TRBV5-6 and TRBJ2-2, with 8 bases matching TRBD2. V shed 6 bases, J shed 3 bases, and the junction held 10 bases outside the gene matches. Germline loops: CDR1 SGHDT, CDR2 YYEEEE. The length of the CDR3 is 16 residues. This chain's CDR3 is CASNLRGGAHTGELFF. Written as DNA, the CDR3 is TGTGCCAGCAACCTACGGGGGGGGGCGCACACCGGGGAGCTGTTTTTT.

This clone appeared a few times. The chain combines TRBV4-1 with TRBJ1-3; D not certain. The germline V gene encodes CDR1 MGHRA and CDR2 YSYEKL. The V end was cut by 2 bases, the J end by 0 bases, with 8 bases between. The length of the CDR3 is 15 residues. CDR3 protein: CASSQPRRSGNTIYF. The CDR3 region has the DNA TGCGCCAGCAGCCAACCCAGGCGCTCTGGAAACACCATATATTTT.

The genes are TRBV6-6 and TRBJ1-1; TRBD1 might be the D (6 bases). CDR1 MNHNY and CDR2 SVGAGI come from the germline V gene (reference sequence). CDR3 length equals 13 residues. V lost 7 bases to trimming and J lost 4 bases, with 13 bases between them. CDR3 nucleotide sequence: TGTGCCAGCATTAAACAGGGTTCCACTGAAGCTTTCTTT. Its protein is CASIKQGSTEAFF.

This clone was counted between two and nine times. The chain couples TRBV5-5 to TRBJ1-2; TRBD1 aligns across 7 bases. V gave up 4 bases and J gave up 6 bases; unmatched junction bases: 12. Germline values: CDR1 SGHKS, CDR2 YYEKEE (reference sequence). There are 15 residues in the CDR3. CDR3 bases: TGTGCCAGCAGCCCTCCCTGGACAGGCCGGGATGGCTACACCTTC. Translation: CASSPPWTGRDGYTF. The variable domain in full, completed from reference TRBV5-5 and TRBJ1-2, reads DAGVTQSPTHLIKTRGQQVTLRCSPISGHKSVSWYQQVLGQGPQFIFQYYEKEERGRGNFPDRFSARQFPNYSSELNVNALLLGDSALYLCASSPPWTGRDGYTFGSGTRLTVV.